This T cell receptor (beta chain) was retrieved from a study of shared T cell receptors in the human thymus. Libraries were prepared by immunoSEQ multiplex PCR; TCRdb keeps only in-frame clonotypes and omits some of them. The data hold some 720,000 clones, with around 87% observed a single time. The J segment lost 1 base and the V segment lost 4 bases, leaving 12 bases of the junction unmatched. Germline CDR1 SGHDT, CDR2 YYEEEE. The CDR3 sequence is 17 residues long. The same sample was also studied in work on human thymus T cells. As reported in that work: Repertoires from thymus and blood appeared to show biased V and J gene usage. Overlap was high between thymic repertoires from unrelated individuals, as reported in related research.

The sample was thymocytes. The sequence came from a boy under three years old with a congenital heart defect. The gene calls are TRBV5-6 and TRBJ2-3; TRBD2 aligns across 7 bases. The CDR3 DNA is TGTGCCAGCAGCCGGCCCTTCGGGGCGGGGGGCACAGATACGCAGTATTTT. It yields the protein CASSRPFGAGGTDTQYF.